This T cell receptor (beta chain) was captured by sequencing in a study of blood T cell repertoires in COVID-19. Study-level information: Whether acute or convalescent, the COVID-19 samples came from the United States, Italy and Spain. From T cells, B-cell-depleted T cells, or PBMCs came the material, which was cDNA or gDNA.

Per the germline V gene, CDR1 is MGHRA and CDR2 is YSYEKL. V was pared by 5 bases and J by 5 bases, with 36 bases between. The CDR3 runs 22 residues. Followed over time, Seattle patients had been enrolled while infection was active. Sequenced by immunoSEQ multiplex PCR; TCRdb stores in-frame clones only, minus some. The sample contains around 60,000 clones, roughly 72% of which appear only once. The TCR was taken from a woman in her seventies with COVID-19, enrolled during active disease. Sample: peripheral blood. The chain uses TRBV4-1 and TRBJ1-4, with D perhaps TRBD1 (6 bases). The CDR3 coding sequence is TGCGCCAGCAGCTCCCGGGGGGGGCGGCACCCTACTTCCCGGGAGGTCAATGAAAAACTGTTTTTT. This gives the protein CASSSRGGRHPTSREVNEKLFF.